Presented here are 32 T cell receptor beta chains from one specimen sequenced in a study of T cell responses to AZD1222 COVID-19 vaccine. The repertoire was sequenced with immunoSEQ multiplex PCR; TCRdb's copy has only in-frame clones and lacks some. Of 95,000 to 150,000 clones listed, 70% to 85% were seen once; the top ten hold about 27%. Sequencing was performed on peripheral blood, taken 28 days after the second AZD1222 dose. All receptors come from an adult who received the AZD1222 COVID-19 vaccine.

This clone was recorded a few times. The chain links TRBV19 to TRBJ1-5; D perhaps matches TRBD1 (5 bases). The V and J ends lost 6 bases and 1 base respectively, with 10 bases between them. This CDR3 comprises 14 residues. Germline CDR1 is LNHDA and CDR2 is SQIVND (reference sequence). CDR3 nucleotides: TGTGCCAGTAGCGTCTGGGGCAGCAATCAGCCCCAGCATTTT. Translation: CASSVWGSNQPQHF.

The chain joins TRBV5-1 to TRBJ1-1; D might be TRBD1 (5 bases). Germline V gives CDR1 SGHRS, CDR2 YFSETQ. V lost 0 bases to trimming and J lost 4 bases, with 13 bases between them. The CDR3 contains 15 residues. DNA of the CDR3: TGCGCCAGCAGCTTGGTCCAGACGGGGGGCACTGAAGCTTTCTTT. It codes for CASSLVQTGGTEAFF.

As concerns this clone: A junction end diverges from the germline sequence, so it may reflect a read error. This chain links TRBV7-7 with TRBJ2-1; D might be TRBD1 or TRBD2, each matching 5 bases. CDR3 length: 15 residues. CDR1 and CDR2 from the germline V gene are SSHAT and FNYEAQ (reference sequence). The CDR3 sequence: CASSLGPGSYNEQFF. In DNA form, the CDR3 reads TGTGCTAGCAGCTTAGGTCCAGGGAGTTACAATGAGCAGTTCTTC.

This chain connects TRBV28 to TRBJ1-1; D uncertain. Germline loops: CDR1 MDHEN, CDR2 SYDVKM. The V end lost 4 bases, the J end lost 6 bases, and 6 bases lay between the germline ends. The CDR3 is made up of 11 amino acids. DNA for the CDR3: TGTGCCAGCAGTTACATTGCTGAAGCTTTCTTT. Its translation: CASSYIAEAFF.

The chain joins TRBV13 to TRBJ1-3; possible D gene TRBD1, 5 bases. The CDR3 loop spans 15 amino acids. V lost 0 bases to trimming and J lost 0 bases, with 6 bases between them. Germline assignment: CDR1 PRHDT and CDR2 FYEKMQ (reference sequence). In DNA form, the CDR3 reads TGTGCCAGCAGCTTAGGGACAGTCTCTGGAAACACCATATATTTT. Translating it yields CASSLGTVSGNTIYF.

This chain links TRBV4-3 with TRBJ2-5; 8 bases fit TRBD2. The J segment lost 4 bases and the V segment lost 1 base, leaving 5 bases of the junction unmatched. The CDR3 is 15 residues long. CDR1 is LGHNA and CDR2 is YSLEER in the germline V gene. CDR3 nucleotide sequence: TGCGCCAGCAGCCAAGGGAGCGGGGGTGGAGAGACCCAGTACTTC. Residues: CASSQGSGGGETQYF.

This sequence joins TRBV19 and TRBJ2-3, with D possibly matching TRBD1 (5 bases). CDR1 and CDR2 from the germline V gene are LNHDA and SQIVND (reference sequence). The CDR3 extends over 15 amino acids. Trimming took 7 bases from V and 2 from J, leaving 16 bases between them. CDR3 nucleotide sequence: TGTGCCAGTACCCCCGGGCAGGGCTTCACAGATACGCAGTATTTT. Its translation is CASTPGQGFTDTQYF.

This chain joins TRBV28 and TRBJ1-1; D unclear. The V end was cut by 7 bases, the J end by 0 bases, with 9 bases between. CDR1 is MDHEN and CDR2 is SYDVKM in the germline V gene. The CDR3 is made up of 13 amino acids. Here the CDR3 reads CASNPTLNTEAFF. CDR3 DNA: TGTGCCAGCAACCCGACACTGAACACTGAAGCTTTCTTT.

This chain connects TRBV28 to TRBJ2-4; D perhaps matches TRBD2 (6 bases). Germline V gene lookup returns CDR1 MDHEN and CDR2 SYDVKM. The CDR3 runs to 14 residues. The V end lost 5 bases, the J end lost 7 bases, and 15 bases lay between the germline ends. The CDR3 is CASSLPGTGNIQYF. In DNA, the CDR3 is TGTGCCAGCAGTCTTCCCGGGACTGGTAACATTCAGTACTTC.

This chain uses TRBV7-2 with TRBJ1-3; no clear D gene. CDR3 length: 16 amino acids. V was trimmed by 2 bases and J by 0 bases, leaving 11 bases between them. The germline CDR1 and CDR2 sequences are SGHTA and FQGNSA. Written as DNA, the CDR3 is TGTGCCAGCAGCTTAAGGATCAGCTACTCTGGAAACACCATATATTTT. Its protein is CASSLRISYSGNTIYF. Based on the CDR3 plus reference TRBV7-2 and TRBJ1-3, the full variable domain is GAGVSQSPSNKVTEKGKDVELRCDPISGHTALYWYRQSLGQGLEFLIYFQGNSAPDKSGLPSDRFSAERTGGSVSTLTIQRTQQEDSAVYLCASSLRISYSGNTIYFGEGSWLTVV.

The chain links TRBV9 to TRBJ2-3; D is possibly TRBD2 (6 bases). Deletions cut 7 bases from V and 5 bases from J, with 23 bases between. CDR3 length equals 16 residues. The germline V gene has CDR1 SGDLS and CDR2 YYNGEE. The DNA for the CDR3 is TGTGCCAGCGGGCCGAGTGGGCGGGGTAAAGGAGATACGCAGTATTTT. This gives the protein CASGPSGRGKGDTQYF.

This chain links TRBV29-1 with TRBJ1-4, with D perhaps matching TRBD1 (6 bases). This CDR3 is built from 17 residues. The ends were cut back, 3 bases at V and 2 bases at J, with 19 bases in the middle. CDR1 is SQVTM, CDR2 ANQGSEA, per germline. In DNA, the CDR3 is TGCAGCGTTGACGATGTTAGGGGGGAAGAGACTAATGAAAAACTGTTTTTT. Amino acids: CSVDDVRGEETNEKLFF.

V usage is TRBV28 and J usage is TRBJ2-7; 8 bases fit TRBD1. Per the germline V gene, CDR1 is MDHEN and CDR2 is SYDVKM. This CDR3 contains 15 residues. Germline trimming cut 6 bases from V and 2 bases from J; bases unmatched to any gene: 9. The CDR3 bases are TGTGCCAGCAGCTTAAGATCGACAGGGGCCTACGAGCAGTACTTC. Translation gives CASSLRSTGAYEQYF.

The chain recombines TRBV28 with TRBJ1-5, with TRBD1 as a possible D gene (6 bases). Per the germline V gene, CDR1 is MDHEN and CDR2 is SYDVKM. This CDR3 has 15 residues. Trimming stripped 4 bases from V and 7 bases from J, with 17 bases between. The CDR3 loop reads CASSSSGALRQPQHF. The CDR3 DNA sequence: TGTGCCAGCAGTTCTTCAGGGGCACTCAGGCAGCCCCAGCATTTT.

This chain uses TRBV7-3 with TRBJ2-2, with 11 bases lining up with TRBD1. The length of the CDR3 is 16 residues. J gave up 5 bases and V 5 bases, and 7 bases lay outside the gene matches. Germline loops: CDR1 SGHTA, CDR2 FQGTGA. In DNA form, the CDR3 reads TGTGCCAGCAGCCCGAGGACAGGGGGCGGTACCGGGGAGCTGTTTTTT. The encoded protein is CASSPRTGGGTGELFF.

The chain recombines TRBV3-1 (or the pseudogene TRBV3-2) with TRBJ2-3, with 9 bases matching TRBD1. Germline-derived CDR1 and CDR2 are LGHDT and YNNKEL (reference sequence). CDR3 size: 16 residues. J gave up 4 bases and V 3 bases, and 8 bases lay outside the gene matches. The CDR3 nucleotides read TGTGCCAGCAGCCATCCGGGACAGGGAGAACCAGATACGCAGTATTTT. Its translation: CASSHPGQGEPDTQYF.

This chain's CDR3 is CASSYESTEAFF. As DNA, the CDR3 is TGTGCCAGCAGCTACGAGAGCACTGAAGCTTTCTTT. The chain recombines TRBV11-2 with TRBJ1-1; D is undetermined. The CDR3 runs to 12 residues. Germline CDR1 reads SGHAT; CDR2 reads FQNNGV. Trimming shortened V by 4 bases and J by 4 bases, and 7 bases separated the two germline ends.

The rearrangement links TRBV11-2 to TRBJ1-1; possibly TRBD1 for D (5 bases). The germline gives CDR1 SGHAT, CDR2 FQNNGV. Trimming shortened V by 7 bases and J by 0 bases, and 15 bases separated the two germline ends. The CDR3 spans 15 residues. CDR3 sequence: CASTAGWRLNTEAFF. CDR3 DNA sequence: TGTGCCAGCACAGCAGGGTGGAGATTGAACACTGAAGCTTTCTTT.

CDR3: CASSLGDRGTTEAFF. As DNA, the CDR3 is TGTGCCAGCAGCTTAGGGGACAGGGGTACCACTGAAGCTTTCTTT. The chain is built from TRBV11-2 and TRBJ1-1; 10 positions agree with TRBD1. Germline V gives CDR1 SGHAT, CDR2 FQNNGV. The CDR3 is 15 amino acids. Trimming at V came to 1 base and at J to 4 bases, leaving 3 bases not matched to a gene.

The rearrangement links TRBV7-2 to TRBJ1-3; D is undetermined. In germline, CDR1 is SGHTA, CDR2 FQGNSA. The CDR3 runs 17 residues. Trimming removed 1 base from V and 2 bases from J, with 15 bases in between. The CDR3 loop reads CASSLERGEWAGNTIYF. The DNA for the CDR3 is TGTGCCAGCAGCTTAGAGCGTGGGGAATGGGCTGGAAACACCATATATTTT.

The rearrangement links TRBV7-9 to TRBJ1-2, with D tentatively TRBD1 (6 bases). V was shortened by 1 base and J by 4 bases, with 19 bases between the two germline ends. Germline V gene data show CDR1 as SEHNR and CDR2 as FQNEAQ (reference sequence). The CDR3 is 17 residues long. The CDR3 loop reads CASSLGHPAGDPYGYTF. The CDR3 nucleotides read TGTGCCAGCAGCTTAGGACACCCGGCAGGGGACCCCTATGGCTACACCTTC.

The chain recombines TRBV2 with TRBJ2-6, with D hard to call. V dropped 10 bases and J dropped 2 bases, with 9 bases sitting between them. This CDR3 region has 13 residues. Germline V gene lookup returns CDR1 SNHLY and CDR2 FYNNEI. As DNA, the CDR3 is TGTGCCACAGCACTCCCTGGGGCCAACGTCCTGACTTTC. As protein: CATALPGANVLTF.

This chain connects TRBV2 to TRBJ2-3; D remains ambiguous. Trimming shortened V by 3 bases and J by 0 bases, and 7 bases separated the two germline ends. The length of the CDR3 is 14 residues. In germline, CDR1 is SNHLY, CDR2 FYNNEI. The DNA for the CDR3 is TGTGCCAGCAGTGATCGGTTAAGCACAGATACGCAGTATTTT. Translation: CASSDRLSTDTQYF.

This clone was recorded a few times. The rearrangement joins TRBV19 to TRBJ1-2; D is ambiguous. Germline values: CDR1 LNHDA, CDR2 SQIVND (reference sequence). The CDR3 runs to 12 residues. The germline V and J ends were trimmed by 7 bases and 5 bases, with 11 bases remaining between them. CDR3 DNA sequence: TGTGCCAGTACCCCCCGACATTATGGCTACACCTTC. Protein sequence: CASTPRHYGYTF.

The chain is built from TRBV28 and TRBJ2-6, with a tentative D call TRBD1 (6 bases). V shed 8 bases and J shed 0 bases, with 14 bases lying between them. The V gene's germline CDR1 is MDHEN and CDR2 SYDVKM. The CDR3 loop spans 16 amino acids. The CDR3 here is CASRGGGSSGANVLTF. The CDR3 DNA reads as TGTGCCAGCCGTGGGGGCGGTAGCTCTGGGGCCAACGTCCTGACTTTC.

The chain carries TRBV4-3 and TRBJ1-2, with TRBD1 identical over 8 bases. V was pared by 0 bases and J by 4 bases, with 4 bases of the junction left unmatched. CDR1 is LGHNA, CDR2 YSLEER, per germline. The CDR3 contains 15 residues. The CDR3 sequence: CASSQDVGTGYGYTF. The CDR3 DNA follows: TGCGCCAGCAGCCAAGATGTAGGGACAGGCTATGGCTACACCTTC.

The chain links TRBV3-1 (or the pseudogene TRBV3-2) to TRBJ2-5, with TRBD1 identical over 8 bases. The CDR3 covers 14 residues. The J segment lost 5 bases and the V segment lost 7 bases, leaving 9 bases of the junction unmatched. Per the germline V gene, CDR1 is LGHDT and CDR2 is YNNKEL (reference sequence). The chain's CDR3 is CASTGWTGRETQYF. The CDR3 nucleotides are TGTGCCAGCACCGGATGGACAGGGCGGGAGACCCAGTACTTC.

This chain connects TRBV30 to TRBJ1-3; the D gene is possibly TRBD1 (5 bases). Germline CDR1 is GTSNPN and CDR2 is SVGIG (reference sequence). Trimming removed 2 bases at V and 0 bases at J, with 11 bases between. The CDR3 is 15 amino acids. The CDR3 DNA reads as TGTGCCTGGAGTAGGACAATTATCTCTGGAAACACCATATATTTT. The encoded protein is CAWSRTIISGNTIYF. Variable domain in full (rest from reference TRBV30 and TRBJ1-3): SQTIHQWPATLVQPVGSPLSLECTVEGTSNPNLYWYRQAAGRGLQLLFYSVGIGQISSEVPQNLSASRPQDRQFILSSKKLLLSDSGFYLCAWSRTIISGNTIYFGEGSWLTVV.

This sequence joins TRBV15 and TRBJ1-1, with 12 positions matching TRBD1. CDR3 length equals 18 residues. Germline V gene sequence: CDR1 LNHNV, CDR2 YYDKDF (reference sequence). J lost 4 bases, V lost 0 bases, and 9 bases had no gene match. The DNA for the CDR3 is TGTGCCACCAGCAGAGATGGTGGGACAGGGGGCGTTGGCACTGAAGCTTTCTTT. It encodes CATSRDGGTGGVGTEAFF. The entire variable domain, with the rest obtained from reference TRBV15 and TRBJ1-1, is as follows: DAMVIQNPRYQVTQFGKPVTLSCSQTLNHNVMYWYQQKSSQAPKLLFHYYDKDFNNEADTPDNFQSRRPNTSFCFLDIRSPGLGDTAMYLCATSRDGGTGGVGTEAFFGQGTRLTVV.

The chain employs TRBV5-4 and TRBJ2-7; TRBD1 aligns across 7 bases. The CDR3 runs to 14 residues. V was pared by 0 bases and J by 5 bases, with 5 bases of the junction left unmatched. Germline V gene sequence: CDR1 SGHNT, CDR2 YYREEE (reference sequence). The CDR3 region has the DNA TGTGCCAGCAGCTTGGAAGGGGGCAGGGACGAGCAGTACTTC. It translates to CASSLEGGRDEQYF.

This clone was seen at least ten times. The CDR3 DNA sequence: TGTGCCAGCAGTGAAGCGGTCGAAGGCGGAAACACCATATATTTT. Translation gives CASSEAVEGGNTIYF. This sequence joins TRBV6-1 and TRBJ1-3; no clear D. Trimming shortened V by 0 bases and J by 4 bases, and 10 bases separated the two germline ends. The CDR3 has 15 amino acids. Germline V gene data show CDR1 as MNHNS and CDR2 as SASEGT.

The rearrangement joins TRBV10-3 to TRBJ2-7; TRBD1 aligns across 10 bases. Germline V gene data show CDR1 as ENHRY and CDR2 as SYGVKD. The trim removed 3 bases at V and 6 bases at J, leaving 5 bases unmatched. CDR3 length equals 14 residues. DNA for the CDR3: TGTGCCATCAGTGAAAGGACAGGGGGGGGCGAGCAGTACTTC. This gives the protein CAISERTGGGEQYF.